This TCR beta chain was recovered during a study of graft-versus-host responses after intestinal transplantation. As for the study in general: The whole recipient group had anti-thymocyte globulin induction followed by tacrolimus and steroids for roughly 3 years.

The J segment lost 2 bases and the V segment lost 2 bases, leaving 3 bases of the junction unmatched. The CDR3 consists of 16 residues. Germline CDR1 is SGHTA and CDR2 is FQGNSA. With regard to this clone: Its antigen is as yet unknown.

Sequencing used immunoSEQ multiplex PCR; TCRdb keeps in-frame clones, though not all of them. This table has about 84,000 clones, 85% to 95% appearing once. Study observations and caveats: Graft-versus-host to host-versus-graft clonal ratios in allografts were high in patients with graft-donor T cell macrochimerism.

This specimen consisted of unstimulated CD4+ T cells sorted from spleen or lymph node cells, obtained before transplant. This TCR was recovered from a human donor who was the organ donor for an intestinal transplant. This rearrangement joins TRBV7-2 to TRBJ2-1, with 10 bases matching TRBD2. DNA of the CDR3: TGTGCCAGCAGCTTACTAGCGGGAGTTCCCTACAATGAGCAGTTCTTC. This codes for CASSLLAGVPYNEQFF.